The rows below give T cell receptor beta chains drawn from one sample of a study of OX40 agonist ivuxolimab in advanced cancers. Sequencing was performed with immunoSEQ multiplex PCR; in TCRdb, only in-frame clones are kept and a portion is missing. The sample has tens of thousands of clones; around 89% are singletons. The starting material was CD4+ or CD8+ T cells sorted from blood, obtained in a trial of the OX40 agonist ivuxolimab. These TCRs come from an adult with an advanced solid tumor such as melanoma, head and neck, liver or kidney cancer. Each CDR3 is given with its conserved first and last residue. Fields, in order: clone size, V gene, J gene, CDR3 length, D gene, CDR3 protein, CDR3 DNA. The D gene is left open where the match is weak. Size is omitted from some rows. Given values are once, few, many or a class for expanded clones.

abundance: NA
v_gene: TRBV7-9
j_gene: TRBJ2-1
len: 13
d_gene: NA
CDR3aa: CASSLLQVNEQFF
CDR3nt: TGTGCCAGCAGCTTACTACAGGTGAATGAGCAGTTCTTC

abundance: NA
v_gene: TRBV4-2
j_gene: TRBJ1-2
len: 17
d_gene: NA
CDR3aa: CASSQVATGLSFYGYTF
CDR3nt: TGTGCCAGCAGCCAAGTGGCGACAGGCCTCAGTTTCTATGGCTACACCTTC

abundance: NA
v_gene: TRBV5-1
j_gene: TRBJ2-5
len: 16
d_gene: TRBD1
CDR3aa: CASSNGDRGPQETQYF
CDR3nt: TGCGCCAGCAGCAACGGAGACAGGGGGCCCCAAGAGACCCAGTACTTC

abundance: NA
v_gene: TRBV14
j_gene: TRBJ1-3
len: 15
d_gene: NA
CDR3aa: CASSLTLGGGNTIYF
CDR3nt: TGTGCCAGCAGCCTCACTCTGGGTGGAGGAAACACCATATATTTT

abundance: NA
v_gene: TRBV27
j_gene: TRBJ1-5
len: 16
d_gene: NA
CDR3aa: CASSKRMTGDNQPQHF
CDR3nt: TGTGCCAGCAGCAAACGAATGACAGGAGACAATCAGCCCCAGCATTTT

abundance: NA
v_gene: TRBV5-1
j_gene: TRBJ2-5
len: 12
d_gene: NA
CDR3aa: CASRLGVETQYF
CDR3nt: TGCGCCAGCCGCCTTGGGGTGGAGACCCAGTACTTC

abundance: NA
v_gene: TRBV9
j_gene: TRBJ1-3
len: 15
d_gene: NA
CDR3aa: CASSGLHSSGNTIYF
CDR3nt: TGTGCCAGCAGCGGCTTACACAGCTCTGGAAACACCATATATTTT

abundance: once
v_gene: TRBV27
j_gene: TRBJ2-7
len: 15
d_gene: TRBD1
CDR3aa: CASSGSQGARDEQYF
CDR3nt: TGTGCCAGCAGCGGATCACAGGGGGCGCGGGACGAGCAGTACTTC

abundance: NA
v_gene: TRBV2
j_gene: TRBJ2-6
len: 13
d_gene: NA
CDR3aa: CASSQAGANVLTF
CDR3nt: TGTGCCAGCAGTCAGGCCGGGGCCAACGTCCTGACTTTC

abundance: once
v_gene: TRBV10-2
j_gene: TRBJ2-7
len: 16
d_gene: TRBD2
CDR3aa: CASSESPAGGLYEQYF
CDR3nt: TGCGCCAGCAGTGAGTCTCCGGCGGGAGGGCTGTACGAGCAGTACTTC

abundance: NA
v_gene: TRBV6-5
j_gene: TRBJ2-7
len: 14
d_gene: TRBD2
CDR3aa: CASSYILAENEQYF
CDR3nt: TGTGCCAGCAGTTACATACTAGCGGAAAACGAGCAGTACTTC

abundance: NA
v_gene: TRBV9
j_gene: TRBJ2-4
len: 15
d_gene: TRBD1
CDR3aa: CASSPRATGGNIQYF
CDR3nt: TGTGCCAGCAGCCCACGGGCGACAGGGGGCAATATTCAGTACTTC

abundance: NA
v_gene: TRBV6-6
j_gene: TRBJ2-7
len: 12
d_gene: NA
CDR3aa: CASSRSSYEQYF
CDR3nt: TGTGCCAGCAGCCGAAGCTCCTACGAGCAGTACTTC

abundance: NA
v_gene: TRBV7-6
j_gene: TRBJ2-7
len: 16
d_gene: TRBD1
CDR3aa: CASSSLLGQGYDEQYF
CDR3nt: TGTGCCAGCAGCTCGCTGTTAGGACAGGGGTACGACGAGCAGTACTTC

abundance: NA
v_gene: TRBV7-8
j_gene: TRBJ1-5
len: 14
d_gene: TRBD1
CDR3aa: CASSWTGEGQPQHF
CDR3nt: TGTGCCAGCAGTTGGACAGGGGAGGGGCAGCCCCAGCATTTT

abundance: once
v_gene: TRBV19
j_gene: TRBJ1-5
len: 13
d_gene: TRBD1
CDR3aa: CAIRGQDDQPQHF
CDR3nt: TGTGCCATCCGTGGACAGGACGATCAGCCCCAGCATTTT

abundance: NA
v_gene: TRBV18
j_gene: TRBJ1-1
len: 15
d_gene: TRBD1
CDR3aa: CASSPGQGMNTEAFF
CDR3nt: TGTGCCAGCTCACCGGGACAGGGGATGAACACTGAAGCTTTCTTT

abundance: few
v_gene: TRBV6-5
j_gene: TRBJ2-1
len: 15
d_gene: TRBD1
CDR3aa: CASSYSGDRVHEQFF
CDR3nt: TGTGCCAGCAGTTACTCGGGGGACAGGGTGCATGAGCAGTTCTTC

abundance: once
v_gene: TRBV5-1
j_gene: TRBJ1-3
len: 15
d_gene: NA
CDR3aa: CASSRTSDSGNTIYF
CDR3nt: TGCGCCAGCAGCCGGACATCCGACTCTGGAAACACCATATATTTT

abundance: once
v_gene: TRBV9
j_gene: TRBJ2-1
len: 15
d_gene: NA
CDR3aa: CARPGNPAEHNEQFF
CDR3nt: TGTGCCAGACCGGGAAACCCAGCGGAGCACAATGAGCAGTTCTTC

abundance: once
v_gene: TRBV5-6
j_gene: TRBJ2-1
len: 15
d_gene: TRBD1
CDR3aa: CASSLGGDSYNEQFF
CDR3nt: TGTGCCAGCAGCTTGGGAGGGGACAGTTACAATGAGCAGTTCTTC

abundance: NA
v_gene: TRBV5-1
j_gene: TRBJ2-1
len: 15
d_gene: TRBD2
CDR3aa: CASTRTSGTYNEQFF
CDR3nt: TGCGCCAGCACTCGGACTAGCGGAACCTACAATGAGCAGTTCTTC

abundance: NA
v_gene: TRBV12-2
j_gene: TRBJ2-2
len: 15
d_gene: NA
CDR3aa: CASHFSGVNTGELFF
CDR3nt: TGTGCAAGTCACTTTAGCGGAGTAAACACCGGGGAGCTGTTTTTT

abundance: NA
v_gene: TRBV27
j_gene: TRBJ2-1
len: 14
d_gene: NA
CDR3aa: CASSSLLRGNEQFF
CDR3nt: TGTGCCAGCAGCTCACTCCTCCGGGGGAATGAGCAGTTCTTC

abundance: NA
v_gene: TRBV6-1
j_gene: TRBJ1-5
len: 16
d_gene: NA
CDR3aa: CASSDPAGYSNQPQHF
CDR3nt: TGTGCCAGCAGTGACCCCGCGGGGTATAGCAATCAGCCCCAGCATTTT